A single sample is the source of the 7 T cell receptor beta chains below, sequenced in a study of T-cell memory formation after mild COVID-19. TCRdb reanalysed the 5' RACE reads using MiXCR and keeps one entry per CDR3 protein. The data show about 410,000 distinct CDR3 sequences, 20% to 30% seen once. The sample comprised PBMCs or a T cell subset sorted from them (not recorded which). The receptors stem from an adult woman who had mild COVID-19 (a few samples of this study predate the infection). Cell type and time point are not known.

This clonotype was picked up a small number of times. This chain connects TRBV15 to TRBJ2-7; D might be TRBD1 or TRBD2, each matching 5 bases. V lost 5 bases and J lost 2, with 13 bases in between. From germline, CDR1 is LNHNV and CDR2 YYDKDF (reference sequence). The CDR3 consists of 14 residues. The CDR3 is CATSPRGGPYEQYF. The CDR3 nucleotides read TGTGCCACCAGCCCGAGGGGTGGGCCCTACGAGCAGTACTTC.

V gene TRBV12-3 or TRBV12-4 combines with J gene TRBJ1-1; TRBD1 is a possible D gene (5 bases). Deletions cut 4 bases from V and 7 bases from J, with 16 bases between. This CDR3 contains 14 residues. CDR3 sequence (DNA): TGTGCCAGCAGTTGGTCCAGGAGTGGGGGTGAAGCTTTCTTT. Protein: CASSWSRSGGEAFF.

The rearrangement uses TRBV4-1 and TRBJ2-7; 9 bases are shared with TRBD1. The CDR3 runs 15 residues. J gave up 4 bases and V 0 bases, and 4 bases lay outside the gene matches. Looked up from germline, CDR1 is MGHRA and CDR2 is YSYEKL. The CDR3 coding sequence is TGCGCCAGCAGCCAAGAACAGGGGGCGCGGTACGAGCAGTACTTC. Amino acid sequence: CASSQEQGARYEQYF.

This clonotype was seen a few times. The rearrangement uses TRBV24-1 and TRBJ2-7, with 7 bases fitting TRBD1. CDR3 length equals 13 residues. Germline CDR1 reads KGHDR; CDR2 reads SFDVKD. The V gene end was trimmed by 7 bases and the J gene end by 5 bases; junction bases not matched to a gene: 7. CDR3 protein: CATRKTGFNEQYF. CDR3 nucleotides: TGTGCCACCAGAAAGACAGGGTTCAACGAGCAGTACTTC.

There are many counts of this clonotype. CDR3 region: CASSLSLAGTDTQYF. The CDR3 DNA is TGTGCCAGCAGCTTATCGCTAGCGGGCACAGATACGCAGTATTTT. V is TRBV7-8 and J is TRBJ2-3, with TRBD2 identical over 7 bases. With 2 bases clipped from V and 1 base from J, the junction kept 3 bases outside the gene matches. In germline, CDR1 is SGHVS, CDR2 FQNEAQ. CDR3 length: 15 residues. Full variable domain (outside the CDR3, taken from reference TRBV7-8 and TRBJ2-3): GAGVSQSPRYKVAKRGQDVALRCDPISGHVSLFWYQQALGQGPEFLTYFQNEAQLDKSGLPSDRFFAERPEGSVSTLKIQRTQQEDSAVYLCASSLSLAGTDTQYFGPGTRLTVL.

In its sample, this clonotype was seen a few times. The J gene is TRBJ2-5, the V gene TRBV29-1; D is possibly TRBD2 (6 bases). Trimming shortened V by 7 bases and J by 1 base, and 16 bases separated the two germline ends. CDR1 and CDR2 (germline): SQVTM, ANQGSEA. The length of the CDR3 is 14 residues. The CDR3 loop reads CSAIPGAVQETQYF. In nucleotides, the CDR3 is TGCAGCGCTATCCCGGGAGCGGTCCAAGAGACCCAGTACTTC.

This clonotype was found a few times. This chain joins TRBV20-1 and TRBJ2-1; 8 positions match TRBD2. The germline V gene has CDR1 DFQATT and CDR2 SNEGSKA (reference sequence). The V and J ends lost 6 bases and 5 bases, in that order; junction bases with no gene match: 6. The CDR3 is made up of 13 amino acids. The CDR3 sequence: CSAEGTSDNEQFF. DNA of the CDR3: TGCAGTGCCGAAGGGACTAGTGACAATGAGCAGTTCTTC.